This TCR beta chain stems from a study of healthy donors' naive CD4 and CD8 T cells. Study at large: Donors spanned ages 20-25, 40-50 and 60-70 years, half female. Study-level findings and limits: Negatively charged CDR3s marked CD8+ lineage; positively charged CDR3s marked CD4+ lineage. A reported CD4+/CD8+ bias affected most V and J genes in naive cells.

A linear amplification protocol produced the TCR libraries from approximately 460 ng of total RNA. TCRdb re-called the reads through MiXCR, storing one row per CDR3 protein. The sample consists of about 180,000 distinct CDR3 sequences, about 76% of them appearing once. The CDR3 contains 14 residues. The V gene's germline CDR1 is SQVTM and CDR2 ANQGSEA. The ends were cut back, 1 base at V and 1 base at J, with 9 bases in the middle. This clonotype was found a few times. Its matching antigen is unknown. The sequence came from a pool of human donors in good health; the sample pools cells from several healthy donors. The V and J genes are TRBV29-1 and TRBJ2-3, with D possibly TRBD2 on 5 matching bases. The source material was naive CD4+ and CD8+ T cells sorted from blood, pooled from several donors. The CDR3 region is CSVEVTGGTDTQYF. In nucleotides, the CDR3 is TGCAGCGTTGAAGTTACCGGGGGCACAGATACGCAGTATTTT.